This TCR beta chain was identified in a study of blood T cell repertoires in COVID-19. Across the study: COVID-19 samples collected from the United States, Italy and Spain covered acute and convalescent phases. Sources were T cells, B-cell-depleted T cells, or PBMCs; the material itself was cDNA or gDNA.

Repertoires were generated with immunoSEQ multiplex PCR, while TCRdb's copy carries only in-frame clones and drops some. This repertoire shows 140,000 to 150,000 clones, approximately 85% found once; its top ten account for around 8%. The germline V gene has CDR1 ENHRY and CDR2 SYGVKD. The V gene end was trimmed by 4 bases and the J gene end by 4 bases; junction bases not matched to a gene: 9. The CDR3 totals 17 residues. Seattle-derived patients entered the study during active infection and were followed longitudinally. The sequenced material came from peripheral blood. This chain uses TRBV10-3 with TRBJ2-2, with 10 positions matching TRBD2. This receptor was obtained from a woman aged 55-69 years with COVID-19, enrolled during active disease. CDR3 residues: CAISVIAGGVATGELFF. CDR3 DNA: TGTGCCATCAGTGTTATAGCGGGGGGTGTCGCCACCGGGGAGCTGTTTTTT.